The 4 T cell receptor beta chains below come from one sample, sequenced in a study of cytomegalovirus exposure and HLA in healthy donors. With 60 Vbeta and 13 Jbeta primers, the PCR was carried out. The repertoire was sequenced with immunoSEQ multiplex PCR; TCRdb's copy has only in-frame clones and lacks some. Of more than 150,000 clones listed, over 70% are singletons. Sequences were obtained from PBMCs. All receptors come from a woman in her thirties or forties in good health and CMV-seropositive.

J is TRBJ2-1 and V is TRBV13; the match to TRBD2 covers 10 bases. V gave up 2 bases and J gave up 6 bases; unmatched junction bases: 4. The CDR3 has 15 amino acids. Germline V gives CDR1 PRHDT, CDR2 FYEKMQ (reference sequence). CDR3 sequence: CASSLRLAGANEQFF. Written as DNA, the CDR3 is TGTGCCAGCAGCTTAAGACTAGCGGGTGCCAATGAGCAGTTCTTC.

The CDR3 DNA follows: TGCAGCGTTGGCGCAGGGAGCACAGATACGCAGTATTTT. It specifies CSVGAGSTDTQYF. The chain is built from TRBV29-1 and TRBJ2-3; tentative D call: TRBD1 (5 bases). Per germline, CDR1 SQVTM and CDR2 ANQGSEA. Trimming took off 4 bases at V and 0 bases at J, with 8 bases between the two ends. CDR3 length equals 13 residues.

The CDR3 reads CASSQTRSYEQYF. CDR3 coding DNA: TGTGCCAGCAGCCAAACTAGATCCTACGAGCAGTACTTC. V gene TRBV14 combines with J gene TRBJ2-7, with a possible D match to TRBD2 (5 bases). The CDR3 runs 13 residues. V lost 2 bases, J lost 1 base, and 6 bases lay in between. CDR1 is SGHDN, CDR2 FVKESK, per germline.

The DNA for the CDR3 is TGTGCCAGCAGCAGATTATACCGGGACACTGAAGCTTTCTTT. Translation: CASSRLYRDTEAFF. This rearrangement joins TRBV5-4 to TRBJ1-1, with D hard to call. The CDR3 loop spans 14 amino acids. V lost 4 bases and J lost 3, with 13 bases in between. Germline CDR1 SGHNT, CDR2 YYREEE (reference sequence).